These 31 T cell receptor beta chains were all obtained from the same sample, sequenced in a study of siplizumab effects on memory and regulatory T cells (dated by TCRdb to the late 2010s). The library was made by the immunoSEQ multiplex PCR assay. TCRdb carries this immuneACCESS record with in-frame sequences only. Its versions omit some clonotypes, under half of them owing to an unresolved V gene in the studies checked, with the rest unexplained. The sample table lists about 110,000 clones, roughly 90% of them with a count of one. The ten largest account for roughly 1.4% of the sample. The specimen was CD4+ T cells sorted from blood. All receptors derive from a human donor in good health.

The gene calls are TRBV5-1 and TRBJ2-4; 7 positions agree with TRBD1. The V and J ends lost 3 bases and 9 bases, in that order; junction bases with no gene match: 6. The CDR3 is 13 residues long. Germline V CDR1 and CDR2: SGHRS, YFSETQ. The CDR3 DNA is TGCGCCAGCAGCTACGACAGGGACAGCATTCAGTACTTC. Its translation is CASSYDRDSIQYF.

The chain couples TRBV7-6 to TRBJ2-4, with TRBD2 as a possible D gene (5 bases). Germline CDR1 and CDR2: SGHVS and FNYEAQ. The CDR3 contains 15 residues. V was pared by 0 bases and J by 3 bases, with 9 bases between. The CDR3 is CASSLAGLGKNIQYF. CDR3 coding DNA: TGTGCCAGCAGCTTAGCCGGACTCGGCAAAAACATTCAGTACTTC.

This rearrangement joins TRBV18 to TRBJ2-7, with D tentatively TRBD1 or TRBD2 (5 bases each). V lost 4 bases, J lost 4 bases, and 11 bases lay in between. Germline-derived CDR1 and CDR2 are KGHSH and LQKENI. The CDR3 extends over 13 amino acids. The CDR3 DNA is TGTGCCAGCTCACAAACGAGGGGATACGAGCAGTACTTC. Protein: CASSQTRGYEQYF.

V is TRBV10-3 and J is TRBJ2-1; 15 bases align to TRBD2. Germline values: CDR1 ENHRY, CDR2 SYGVKD. This CDR3 has 16 amino acids. V lost 2 bases and J lost 8; bases outside the gene matches: 4. The CDR3 protein is CAISERTSGRVDEQFF. The CDR3 DNA follows: TGTGCCATCAGTGAGCGGACTAGCGGGAGGGTAGATGAGCAGTTCTTC.

The J gene is TRBJ1-1, the V gene TRBV29-1, with 7 positions matching TRBD1. The germline V gene has CDR1 SQVTM and CDR2 ANQGSEA. This CDR3 region has 13 residues. V trimming: 7 bases; J trimming: 2 bases; junction bases outside the gene matches: 7. In DNA, the CDR3 is TGCAGCGCAGGGGGAATGATAAACACTGAAGCTTTCTTT. Residues: CSAGGMINTEAFF.

V is TRBV18 and J is TRBJ2-7; a possible D gene is TRBD2 (6 bases). Trimming took 1 base from V and 0 from J, leaving 10 bases between them. CDR1 and CDR2 from the germline V gene are KGHSH and LQKENI. The CDR3 extends over 15 amino acids. CDR3 residues: CASSPRPGSSYEQYF. The CDR3 region has the DNA TGTGCCAGCTCACCACGACCCGGGAGCTCCTACGAGCAGTACTTC.

This clone occurred a few times. V is TRBV18 and J is TRBJ1-5; possibly TRBD1 for D (6 bases). The V end was cut by 4 bases, the J end by 6 bases, with 13 bases between. Germline CDR1 and CDR2: KGHSH and LQKENI. CDR3 length: 14 residues. CDR3: CASSQQGPAQPQHF. In DNA form, the CDR3 reads TGTGCCAGCTCACAGCAGGGGCCGGCTCAGCCCCAGCATTTT.

In DNA form, the CDR3 reads TGCAGCGTTGACCGCAGGGTCGGAGAGACCCAGTACTTC. This encodes CSVDRRVGETQYF. This sequence joins TRBV29-1 and TRBJ2-5, with D possibly being TRBD1 (5 bases). The germline V gene encodes CDR1 SQVTM and CDR2 ANQGSEA. V was clipped by 3 bases and J by 4 bases, with 12 bases between them. The CDR3 is 13 residues long.

The rearrangement joins TRBV5-4 to TRBJ1-1; unclear D gene. Trimming stripped 4 bases from V and 1 base from J, with 11 bases between. Germline lookup yields CDR1 SGHNT and CDR2 YYREEE (reference sequence). The CDR3 runs 14 residues. The CDR3 nucleotides read TGTGCCAGCAGCACGGACCTAGGGAACACTGAAGCTTTCTTT. Protein product: CASSTDLGNTEAFF.

The chain employs TRBV6-6 and TRBJ2-2; D gene unclear. The CDR3 totals 12 residues. Germline-derived CDR1 and CDR2 are MNHNY and SVGAGI (reference sequence). The germline V and J ends were trimmed by 4 bases and 7 bases, with 7 bases remaining between them. The DNA of the CDR3 is TGTGCCAGCAGTTCGCGAGGCGGGGAGCTGTTTTTT. Translating it yields CASSSRGGELFF.

The chain is built from TRBV20-1 and TRBJ2-1, with D possibly TRBD1 on 5 matching bases. Trimming took 6 bases from V and 15 from J, leaving 15 bases between them. Looked up from germline, CDR1 is DFQATT and CDR2 is SNEGSKA (reference sequence). This CDR3 has 10 amino acids. CDR3 amino acids: CSAWSRGWFF. The CDR3 bases are TGCAGTGCCTGGTCTAGGGGTTGGTTCTTC.

The gene calls are TRBV7-2 and TRBJ2-1, with 8 nucleotides matching TRBD2. V lost 8 bases to trimming and J lost 3 bases; unmatched junction nucleotides: 3. The CDR3 extends over 13 amino acids. CDR1 and CDR2 from the germline V gene are SGHTA and FQGNSA. This CDR3 is CASSGGYYNEQFF. The CDR3 nucleotides are TGTGCCAGCTCGGGGGGGTACTACAATGAGCAGTTCTTC.

The chain is built from TRBV7-3 and TRBJ1-1; tentatively, D is TRBD1 (5 bases). The V end was cut by 6 bases, the J end by 9 bases, with 14 bases between. CDR3 length: 12 amino acids. Germline-derived CDR1 and CDR2 are SGHTA and FQGTGA. CDR3 residues: CASSPRPGKAFF. The DNA of the CDR3 is TGTGCCAGCAGTCCTCGGCCAGGGAAAGCTTTCTTT.

This chain uses TRBV19 with TRBJ2-2; 9 nucleotides align to TRBD1. This CDR3 is 17 amino acids long. J was trimmed by 5 bases and V by 6 bases; bases with no gene match: 13. Germline-derived CDR1 and CDR2 are LNHDA and SQIVND (reference sequence). In nucleotides, the CDR3 is TGTGCCAGTAGCGTGAACAGGGGGCGTTTGAGGACCGGGGAGCTGTTTTTT. As protein: CASSVNRGRLRTGELFF. Full variable domain (missing parts from reference TRBV19 and TRBJ2-2): DGGITQSPKYLFRKEGQNVTLSCEQNLNHDAMYWYRQDPGQGLRLIYYSQIVNDFQKGDIAEGYSVSREKKESFPLTVTSAQKNPTAFYLCASSVNRGRLRTGELFFGEGSRLTVL.

The chain couples TRBV18 to TRBJ1-2; TRBD1 aligns across 11 bases. Per germline, CDR1 KGHSH and CDR2 LQKENI. This CDR3 region has 15 residues. V dropped 5 bases and J dropped 2; count of bases not matched to a gene: 4. CDR3 bases: TGTGCCAGCTCAGAAGGGACAGGGGGAAACTATGGCTACACCTTC. It yields the protein CASSEGTGGNYGYTF. Drawing the rest from reference TRBV18 and TRBJ1-2, the complete variable domain is NAGVMQNPRHLVRRRGQEARLRCSPMKGHSHVYWYRQLPEEGLKFMVYLQKENIIDESGMPKERFSAEFPKEGPSILRIQQVVRGDSAAYFCASSEGTGGNYGYTFGSGTRLTVV.

Only one count was recorded for this clone. V usage is TRBV7-9 and J usage is TRBJ1-5, with 7 bases that match TRBD1. Trimming removed 3 bases from V and 5 bases from J; junction bases left unmatched: 4. CDR3 length: 14 amino acids. Germline CDR1 reads SEHNR; CDR2 reads FQNEAQ (reference sequence). The CDR3 is CASSFGTAHQPQHF. The CDR3 nucleotides are TGTGCCAGCAGCTTCGGGACAGCCCATCAGCCCCAGCATTTT.

J is TRBJ1-2 and V is TRBV5-1; the D is unclear. CDR1 is SGHRS, CDR2 YFSETQ, per germline. This CDR3 has 12 amino acids. V was clipped by 5 bases and J by 6 bases, with 11 bases between them. DNA of the CDR3: TGCGCCAGCAGTATGGGGTCCGATGGCTACACCTTC. Protein sequence: CASSMGSDGYTF.

This clone occurred once. The chain employs TRBV11-2 and TRBJ1-4; 8 bases line up with TRBD1. Germline loops: CDR1 SGHAT, CDR2 FQNNGV. The V gene end was trimmed by 5 bases and the J gene end by 8 bases; junction bases not matched to a gene: 7. The CDR3 runs to 14 residues. The CDR3 region is CASSPGQGSEKLFF. DNA of the CDR3: TGTGCCAGCAGCCCTGGACAGGGTAGCGAAAAACTGTTTTTT.

The V call is TRBV28, the J call TRBJ1-3; D is undetermined. The CDR3 runs 13 residues. The V gene's germline CDR1 is MDHEN and CDR2 SYDVKM. V lost 7 bases and J 0 bases, leaving 7 bases between the germline ends. This CDR3 reads CASKFSSGNTIYF. The CDR3 DNA is TGTGCCAGCAAGTTTAGCTCTGGAAACACCATATATTTT.

Details on this clone: This sample includes further DNA sequences coding for the same CDR3. The rearrangement uses TRBV5-4 and TRBJ1-4; D gene unclear. CDR1 SGHNT and CDR2 YYREEE come from the germline V gene (reference sequence). The ends were cut back, 0 bases at V and 0 bases at J, with 6 bases in the middle. The CDR3 spans 15 residues. The CDR3 protein is CASSLGGATNEKLFF. As DNA, the CDR3 is TGTGCCAGCAGCTTGGGTGGGGCAACTAATGAAAAACTGTTTTTT.

As for this clone: The identical CDR3 is also encoded by other nucleotide sequences in the sample. This sequence joins TRBV7-9 and TRBJ1-6; a possible D gene is TRBD1 (6 bases). The CDR3 length is 16 residues. V gave up 5 bases and J gave up 8 bases, with 19 bases separating them. Germline V gene lookup returns CDR1 SEHNR and CDR2 FQNEAQ (reference sequence). CDR3 in DNA: TGTGCCAGCAGCCGATCAGGGGCCTCCAGCCATTCACCCCTCCACTTT. Translated, it gives CASSRSGASSHSPLHF.

The chain links TRBV19 to TRBJ1-2; 11 bases map to TRBD1. Germline trimming cut 8 bases from V and 1 base from J; bases unmatched to any gene: 3. The length of the CDR3 is 14 residues. Germline CDR1 LNHDA, CDR2 SQIVND (reference sequence). The DNA of the CDR3 is TGTGCCAGTGGGACAGGGGGGGGTAACTATGGCTACACCTTC. Translation gives CASGTGGGNYGYTF.

The J gene is TRBJ1-3, the V gene TRBV19; D is undetermined. CDR1 is LNHDA and CDR2 is SQIVND in the germline V gene (reference sequence). This CDR3 has 12 amino acids. Trimming cost V 3 bases and J 10 bases, with 10 bases left between them. CDR3 DNA sequence: TGTGCCAGTAGTATTATGCCGGGAACCATATATTTT. This codes for CASSIMPGTIYF.

As to this clone: The germline gene is not matched at one end of the junction; a read error may be the cause. This chain connects TRBV7-7 to TRBJ2-3; D may be TRBD2 (6 bases). CDR3 size: 14 residues. Per germline, CDR1 SSHAT and CDR2 FNYEAQ (reference sequence). The CDR3 DNA reads TGTGCTAGCAGCTTAGGCGGGGCCCCAGATACGCAGTATTTT. Protein sequence: CASSLGGAPDTQYF.

This sequence joins TRBV12-5 and TRBJ1-5; maybe TRBD1 (5 bases). V was shortened by 0 bases and J by 5 bases, with 14 bases between the two germline ends. Germline V gene data show CDR1 as LGHNT and CDR2 as FRNRAP. The CDR3 sequence is 16 residues long. The CDR3 nucleotides are TGTGCTAGTGGTTTGGTACTCGGGGGTTTGGATCAGCCCCAGCATTTT. This encodes CASGLVLGGLDQPQHF.

The chain uses TRBV4-2 and TRBJ2-3; 7 bases line up with TRBD1. From germline, CDR1 is LGHNA and CDR2 YNFKEQ. The V gene end was trimmed by 1 base and the J gene end by 0 bases; junction bases not matched to a gene: 1. The CDR3 has 15 amino acids. The CDR3 sequence: CASSQGTGSTDTQYF. The CDR3 bases are TGTGCCAGCAGCCAAGGGACAGGAAGCACAGATACGCAGTATTTT.

This clone was detected once. Compared with germline, one end of the junction differs, possibly owing to a read error. The CDR3 DNA follows: TGCAGCGGTGAAGATTGGAGGGCTTTCTTTCAGCCCCAGCATTTT. Its protein is CSGEDWRAFFQPQHF. V usage is TRBV29-1 and J usage is TRBJ1-5; D is unclear. The germline V gene encodes CDR1 SQVTM and CDR2 ANQGSEA. This CDR3 is 15 amino acids long.

This chain joins TRBV18 and TRBJ2-1; TRBD2 aligns across 10 bases. This CDR3 has 17 residues. The germline CDR1 and CDR2 sequences are KGHSH and LQKENI. After removal of 4 bases from V and 1 base from J, the junction contained 7 bases not matched to a gene. The CDR3 spells CASSQIAGGISYNEQFF. The CDR3, as DNA: TGTGCCAGCTCACAGATAGCGGGGGGCATTTCCTACAATGAGCAGTTCTTC.

The chain combines TRBV7-3 with TRBJ1-1, with D possibly matching TRBD1 (5 bases). V gave up 2 bases and J gave up 4 bases, with 8 bases separating them. Germline loops: CDR1 SGHTA, CDR2 FQGTGA. The length of the CDR3 is 13 residues. CDR3 residues: CASSLHRSTEAFF. The CDR3 DNA reads TGTGCCAGCAGCTTACACAGGTCCACTGAAGCTTTCTTT.

CDR3 coding DNA: TGTGCCAGCAGTCGCGACCTCTCCGGTGGCTACACCTTC. Its protein is CASSRDLSGGYTF. The rearrangement uses TRBV6-5 and TRBJ1-2; D is ambiguous. V was shortened by 5 bases and J by 7 bases, with 14 bases between the two germline ends. CDR1 is MNHEY, CDR2 SVGAGI, per germline. There are 13 residues in the CDR3.

Written as DNA, the CDR3 is TGTGCCAGCACCGGGACAGGGTCCGGTGAGACCCAGTACTTC. Translation: CASTGTGSGETQYF. This sequence joins TRBV18 and TRBJ2-5, with 9 bases matching TRBD1. The CDR3 contains 14 residues. Losses at the gene ends were 8 bases for V and 5 bases for J; bases not matched to a gene: 9. Looked up from germline, CDR1 is KGHSH and CDR2 is LQKENI. Using reference TRBV18 and TRBJ2-5 for the parts outside the CDR3, the full variable domain is NAGVMQNPRHLVRRRGQEARLRCSPMKGHSHVYWYRQLPEEGLKFMVYLQKENIIDESGMPKERFSAEFPKEGPSILRIQQVVRGDSAAYFCASTGTGSGETQYFGPGTRLLVL.